This T cell receptor (beta chain) was captured by sequencing in a study of T cells in Graves' hyperthyroidism and ophthalmopathy. A patient was excluded if there was uncontrolled infection, other autoimmune disease, pregnancy or lactation. This clonotype was counted ten times or more. Its antigen remains unknown. Findings and limits, study-wide: A model of 13 V-J pairs discriminated ophthalmopathy from stable hyperthyroidism. Prediction of ophthalmopathy progression came a median roughly 6.7 months pre-onset. Within blood appeared most thyroid clonotypes that had expanded above 0.001.

The germline gives CDR1 SGHVS, CDR2 FQNEAQ. This CDR3 has 12 residues. The V end lost 5 bases, the J end lost 5 bases, and 7 bases lay between the germline ends. Amplified regions were TCR beta CDR3 sequences from RNA transcripts. The HTBI primer set served for first-round RT-PCR of the TCR CDR3. TCRdb analysed the multiplex PCR reads with MiXCR anew, one entry per CDR3 protein. The data hold 550,000 to 600,000 distinct CDR3 sequences, with 40% to 55% observed a single time. Sequenced input: peripheral blood or thyroid tissue (not recorded which). The source of this sequence is an adult woman with Graves' disease, either hyperthyroidism or ophthalmopathy (not recorded which). The J gene is TRBJ1-3, the V gene TRBV7-8; D is undetermined. CDR3: CASSGGRNTIYF. The CDR3 region has the DNA TGTGCCAGCAGCGGAGGAAGAAACACCATATATTTT.